The 23 T cell receptor beta chains reported below all come from one sample, sequenced in a study of tumor-infiltrating lymphocytes in oesophageal squamous cell carcinoma. TCRdb redid the calling of the PCR reads with MiXCR, one entry per CDR3 protein. Of approximately 18,000 distinct CDR3 sequences in the sample, 45% to 55% were seen once. Sequencing was performed on esophageal tumor tissue. The receptors were gathered from a male donor with esophageal squamous cell carcinoma.

The V gene is TRBV12-5, the J gene TRBJ2-1, with 9 bases lining up with TRBD2. The end of the DNA aligns better with TRBJ2-5, so the J call may be wrong. The V gene's germline CDR1 is LGHNT and CDR2 FRNRAP. The CDR3 length is 15 residues. Here the CDR3 DNA reads TGTGCTAGTGGTTTGGGACTAGCGGTCTCTGAGACCCAGTACTTC. Translation gives CASGLGLAVSETQYF.

The sample holds a few counts of this clonotype. This chain uses TRBV7-8 with TRBJ2-5, with 14 nucleotides matching TRBD2. Germline CDR1 reads SGHVS; CDR2 reads FQNEAQ. Unmatched junction bases numbered 6, after V lost 5 bases and J lost 4 bases. This CDR3 comprises 16 residues. CDR3 sequence (DNA): TGTGCCAGCAGCGCCCGACTAGCGGGGGGGCGAGAGACCCAGTACTTC. The encoded protein is CASSARLAGGRETQYF. Filled out from reference TRBV7-8 and TRBJ2-5, the complete variable domain reads GAGVSQSPRYKVAKRGQDVALRCDPISGHVSLFWYQQALGQGPEFLTYFQNEAQLDKSGLPSDRFFAERPEGSVSTLKIQRTQQEDSAVYLCASSARLAGGRETQYFGPGTRLLVL.

The V and J genes are TRBV6-6 and TRBJ2-2; D not certain. Trimming removed 0 bases from V and 9 bases from J, with 11 bases in between. CDR3 length: 14 amino acids. The V gene's germline CDR1 is MNHNY and CDR2 SVGAGI (reference sequence). CDR3 nucleotides: TGTGCCAGCAGTTACTCAAGTCCCCCCAGGGAGCTGTTTTTT. The encoded protein is CASSYSSPPRELFF.

The chain employs TRBV7-6 and TRBJ2-3, with D hard to call. Germline V lookup: CDR1 SGHVS, CDR2 FNYEAQ. This CDR3 has 18 amino acids. The V end lost 1 base, the J end lost 4 bases, and 21 bases lay between the germline ends. The CDR3 nucleotides read TGTGCCAGCAGCTTAGAGGTCTCGGCCGGCTTAGGCGCAGATACGCAGTATTTT. Residues: CASSLEVSAGLGADTQYF.

To note about this clonotype: In this CDR3 the conserved last residue, phenylalanine or tryptophan, is missing, so a read error is likely. Because the CDR3's place on the DNA is in doubt, the DNA is left out and the CDR3 is given as listed by TCRdb. The rearrangement uses TRBV7-2 and TRBJ2-7; TRBD2, the table's D call, lacks a check against the DNA. The CDR3 is made up of 17 amino acids, end residues included. CDR1 SGHTA and CDR2 FQGNSA come from the germline V gene. The CDR3 sequence is CASGPRGDGTYATSSTS.

The V and J genes are TRBV7-6 and TRBJ1-3; 8 nucleotides align to TRBD1. Trimming at V came to 7 bases and at J to 4 bases, leaving 9 bases not matched to a gene. The CDR3 consists of 15 residues. CDR1 SGHVS and CDR2 FNYEAQ come from the germline V gene. The CDR3: CASTNPTGVGNTIYF. The CDR3 region has the DNA TGTGCCAGCACCAATCCGACAGGGGTCGGAAACACCATATATTTT.

The rearrangement joins TRBV6-2 or TRBV6-3 to TRBJ1-5; D is possibly TRBD1 (5 bases). V shed 7 bases and J shed 2 bases, with 6 bases lying between them. The CDR3 is 12 amino acids. CDR1 is MNHEY, CDR2 SVGEGT, per germline. CDR3 nucleotides: TGTGCCAGCAAAGGGGGCAATCAGCCCCAGCATTTT. It is translated as CASKGGNQPQHF.

The chain carries TRBV7-3 and TRBJ2-3; no firm D call. Germline CDR1 SGHTA, CDR2 FQGTGA. V gave up 2 bases and J gave up 6 bases, with 15 bases separating them. CDR3 length: 15 residues. The CDR3 nucleotides are TGTGCCAGCAGCTTACAAGGCCAGTCGATGGATACGCAGTATTTT. Its translation: CASSLQGQSMDTQYF.

This clonotype was recorded many times. The chain is built from TRBV19 and TRBJ1-4; 9 nucleotides match TRBD1. J was trimmed by 8 bases and V by 3 bases; bases with no gene match: 4. Germline V CDR1 and CDR2: LNHDA, SQIVND (reference sequence). The CDR3 is 14 amino acids. The CDR3, as DNA: TGTGCCAGTAGTATCGGGACAGGGCCCGAAAAACTGTTTTTT. Translating gives CASSIGTGPEKLFF.

This clonotype is termed medium-sized (0.01 to 0.1%). The chain joins TRBV7-2 to TRBJ1-4; D uncertain. Trimming left V 5 bases short and J 5 bases short, with 12 bases between. CDR3 length: 14 amino acids. Germline CDR1 is SGHTA and CDR2 is FQGNSA. CDR3 nucleotide sequence: TGTGCCAGCAGCGCCCGGGATCTGAATGAAAAACTGTTTTTT. Translation: CASSARDLNEKLFF. Drawing the rest from reference TRBV7-2 and TRBJ1-4, the complete variable domain is GAGVSQSPSNKVTEKGKDVELRCDPISGHTALYWYRQSLGQGLEFLIYFQGNSAPDKSGLPSDRFSAERTGGSVSTLTIQRTQQEDSAVYLCASSARDLNEKLFFGSGTQLSVL.

As to this clonotype: Because it lacks the conserved phenylalanine or tryptophan at the end, this CDR3 is likely a read error. The limits of the CDR3 on the DNA are not certain, so only TCRdb's listed CDR3 is given. V and J are TRBV7-2 and TRBJ1-1; TRBD1 is the table's D call and was not checked against the DNA. The length of the CDR3 is 17 amino acids, counting both ends. From germline, CDR1 is SGHTA and CDR2 FQGNSA. The CDR3 loop reads CASSLQAPWCTSSTLGT.

V usage is TRBV7-3 and J usage is TRBJ2-5; 8 nucleotides align to TRBD1. The J call may be mistaken, given a closer DNA end match to TRBJ2-7. This CDR3 has 13 amino acids. CDR1 is SGHTA, CDR2 FQGTGA, per germline. CDR3 coding DNA: TGTGCCAGCAGCTCCGGGACAGGTAGCGAGCAGTACTTC. Translation gives CASSSGTGSEQYF.

The chain is built from TRBV7-6 and TRBJ2-7; either TRBD1 or TRBD2 may supply D (5 bases each). V was cut by 5 bases and J by 7 bases, with 15 bases left in between. Germline CDR1 and CDR2: SGHVS and FNYEAQ. The CDR3 runs 13 residues. In DNA form, the CDR3 reads TGTGCCAGCAGCGGGACCATCAACAATGAGCAGTACTTC. Amino acid sequence: CASSGTINNEQYF. The full variable domain, completed using reference TRBV7-6 and TRBJ2-7, is GAGVSQSPRYKVTKRGQDVALRCDPISGHVSLYWYRQALGQGPEFLTYFNYEAQQDKSGLPNDRFSAERPEGSISTLTIQRTEQRDSAMYRCASSGTINNEQYFGPGTRLTVT.

A note on this clonotype: The final CDR3 position lacks the conserved phenylalanine or tryptophan, pointing to a likely read error. It is unclear where the CDR3 begins or ends on the DNA, so no DNA is shown, and the CDR3 is as TCRdb lists it. The gene calls are TRBV7-4 and TRBJ2-6; the D call of TRBD2 is as the table states it, not checked on the DNA. Counting both end residues, the CDR3 totals 15 amino acids. The germline V gene encodes CDR1 SGHVT and CDR2 SQSDAQ. CDR3 amino acids: CASSLVPLAGEYFGA.

This clonotype was counted at least ten times. The chain combines TRBV11-1 with TRBJ2-7; D remains ambiguous. Trimming shortened V by 5 bases and J by 7 bases, and 15 bases separated the two germline ends. Germline-derived CDR1 and CDR2 are SGHAT and FQDESV (reference sequence). This CDR3 has 13 amino acids. CDR3 DNA sequence: TGTGCCAGCAGCCCGCAGGTAGACAATGAGCAGTACTTC. Protein sequence: CASSPQVDNEQYF.

About this clonotype itself: Here the CDR3 omits its conserved ending phenylalanine or tryptophan, so a read error is the likely source. No DNA is shown, since the ends of the CDR3 on it are uncertain; the CDR3 is the one TCRdb lists. The rearrangement joins TRBV2 to TRBJ1-6; TRBD1, the table's D call, was not compared with the DNA. The germline V gene has CDR1 SNHLY and CDR2 FYNNEI. The CDR3 length is 13 residues, termini included. CDR3 protein: CATSEEGRKFFGP.

The chain combines TRBV6-8 with TRBJ2-4; no clear D gene. Trimming took off 6 bases at V and 8 bases at J, with 17 bases between the two ends. The CDR3 has 14 residues. Germline V gene data show CDR1 as MNHGY and CDR2 as SAAAGT. The CDR3 spells CASSLTSLEDIQYF. The CDR3 nucleotides are TGTGCCAGCAGCCTGACGTCCCTTGAGGACATTCAGTACTTC.

This chain connects TRBV12-3 or TRBV12-4 to TRBJ2-5; D perhaps matches TRBD2 (6 bases). Trimming pared 0 bases from V and 11 bases from J, leaving 13 bases between. CDR3 size: 13 residues. CDR3 sequence reads: CASSLAVRREQYF. The CDR3 coding sequence is TGTGCCAGCAGTTTAGCAGTTCGGAGGGAGCAGTACTTC.

The chain couples TRBV12-3 or TRBV12-4 to TRBJ2-3, with D perhaps TRBD1 or TRBD2 (6 bases each). Trimming removed 5 bases from V and 4 bases from J, with 13 bases in between. The CDR3 extends over 14 amino acids. The CDR3 here is CASSKGGRSDTQYF. Written as DNA, the CDR3 is TGTGCCAGCAGTAAAGGGGGGAGATCAGATACGCAGTATTTT.

This clonotype turned up a few times. This sequence joins TRBV7-9 and TRBJ2-7; D gene unclear. The closer fit of TRBJ2-1 to the DNA end suggests the J call may be wrong. The CDR3 sequence is 14 residues long. CDR1 and CDR2 from the germline V gene are SEHNR and FQNEAQ (reference sequence). This chain's CDR3 is CASTPDSSYNEQFF. The CDR3 DNA reads as TGTGCCAGCACCCCCGATAGTTCCTACAATGAGCAGTTCTTC.

The V gene is TRBV12-3 or TRBV12-4, the J gene TRBJ2-4, with D possibly matching TRBD1 (5 bases). The J call may be faulty, since TRBJ1-2 better matches the DNA end. There are 13 residues in the CDR3. The CDR3 DNA reads TGTGCCAGCAGTTTTTCAGGGAGAAGTGGCTACACCTTC. Its translation: CASSFSGRSGYTF.

This chain links TRBV7-8 with TRBJ2-7, with D unclear. V was trimmed by 5 bases and J by 5 bases, leaving 13 bases between them. From germline, CDR1 is SGHVS and CDR2 FQNEAQ. This CDR3 is built from 13 residues. The CDR3 DNA reads TGTGCCAGCAGCCTAACCGGGTTCCACGAGCAGTACTTC. Protein sequence: CASSLTGFHEQYF.

The chain links TRBV7-8 to TRBJ2-3, with a tentative D call TRBD1 (6 bases). Judging by the DNA end, TRBJ1-3 fits better; the J call may be wrong. This CDR3 is 15 amino acids long. Per germline, CDR1 SGHVS and CDR2 FQNEAQ. CDR3 region: CASSLTGSSGNTIYF. The CDR3 DNA reads TGTGCCAGCAGCTTAACAGGGAGCTCTGGAAACACCATATATTTT.